These T cell receptor beta chains were read from a single sample in a study of T cells in tuberculosis. Sequenced by immunoSEQ multiplex PCR; TCRdb stores in-frame clones only, minus some. The sample holds about 40,000 clones, approximately 93% seen once. The sample in question was PBMCs, obtained at tuberculosis diagnosis. The receptors originated from an adult with tuberculosis. Each CDR3 is given with its conserved first and last residue. Each record gives: J gene, V gene, clone size, D gene, CDR3 protein, CDR3 DNA. A D gene is named only where the DNA matches it firmly. Only part of the rows carry a size: once, few, many, or a class if the clone is expanded.

j_gene: TRBJ1-5; v_gene: TRBV6-6; abundance: NA; d_gene: NA; CDR3aa: CASSYKDISNQPQHF; CDR3nt: TGTGCCAGCAGTTACAAGGACATTAGCAATCAGCCCCAGCATTTT
j_gene: TRBJ2-4; v_gene: TRBV27; abundance: NA; d_gene: TRBD2; CDR3aa: CASSRGAGGLNIQYF; CDR3nt: TGTGCCAGCAGTCGGGGAGCGGGGGGACTAAACATTCAGTACTTC
j_gene: TRBJ1-4; v_gene: TRBV7-2; abundance: once; d_gene: NA; CDR3aa: CASSRGLKNEKLFF; CDR3nt: TGTGCCAGCAGCCGAGGACTGAAGAATGAAAAACTGTTTTTT
j_gene: TRBJ1-2; v_gene: TRBV5-8; abundance: NA; d_gene: NA; CDR3aa: CASSLSWRSRGYTF; CDR3nt: TGTGCCAGCAGCCTCTCCTGGAGGTCTCGAGGCTACACCTTC
j_gene: TRBJ1-4; v_gene: TRBV5-1; abundance: NA; d_gene: TRBD1; CDR3aa: CASSLDWAGGHEKLFF; CDR3nt: TGCGCCAGCAGCTTGGATTGGGCAGGGGGCCATGAAAAACTGTTTTTT
j_gene: TRBJ2-3; v_gene: TRBV9; abundance: NA; d_gene: TRBD2; CDR3aa: CASSRRTSTTITASTDTQYF; CDR3nt: TGTGCCAGCAGTCGACGGACTAGCACTACGATAACGGCTAGCACAGATACGCAGTATTTT
j_gene: TRBJ1-1; v_gene: TRBV13; abundance: NA; d_gene: NA; CDR3aa: CASSLELGAGTEAFF; CDR3nt: TGTGCCAGCAGCTTAGAATTGGGCGCGGGGACTGAAGCTTTCTTT
j_gene: TRBJ2-3; v_gene: TRBV5-1; abundance: NA; d_gene: TRBD2; CDR3aa: CASSLGGLVRTDTQYF; CDR3nt: TGCGCCAGCAGCCTCGGGGGGTTGGTGAGGACAGATACGCAGTATTTT
j_gene: TRBJ1-2; v_gene: TRBV2; abundance: once; d_gene: NA; CDR3aa: CASSLPILSGYTF; CDR3nt: TGTGCCAGCAGTCTGCCAATCCTATCTGGCTACACCTTC
j_gene: TRBJ1-3; v_gene: TRBV29-1; abundance: NA; d_gene: NA; CDR3aa: CSVKTFRGHNLSGNTIYF; CDR3nt: TGCAGCGTTAAGACTTTCCGGGGTCATAACCTATCTGGAAACACCATATATTTT
j_gene: TRBJ1-1; v_gene: TRBV5-4; abundance: once; d_gene: TRBD1; CDR3aa: CASSLGQGRTEAFF; CDR3nt: TGTGCCAGCAGCTTGGGACAGGGTAGGACTGAAGCTTTCTTT
j_gene: TRBJ2-5; v_gene: TRBV2; abundance: NA; d_gene: NA; CDR3aa: CASSEDRNAETQYF; CDR3nt: TGTGCCAGCAGTGAAGACAGGAACGCGGAGACCCAGTACTTC
j_gene: TRBJ2-5; v_gene: TRBV2; abundance: NA; d_gene: NA; CDR3aa: CASSGKETQYF; CDR3nt: TGTGCCAGCAGCGGTAAAGAGACCCAGTACTTC
j_gene: TRBJ2-5; v_gene: TRBV4-3; abundance: NA; d_gene: NA; CDR3aa: CASSQGQGGIQETQYF; CDR3nt: TGCGCCAGCAGCCAAGGTCAGGGGGGAATTCAAGAGACCCAGTACTTC
j_gene: TRBJ2-7; v_gene: TRBV18; abundance: NA; d_gene: TRBD1; CDR3aa: CASSPSTGGHYEQYF; CDR3nt: TGTGCCAGCTCACCAAGTACAGGGGGTCACTACGAGCAGTACTTC
j_gene: TRBJ2-7; v_gene: TRBV7-8; abundance: NA; d_gene: NA; CDR3aa: CASSLSRGAEQYF; CDR3nt: TGTGCCAGCAGCTTAAGCAGGGGAGCCGAGCAGTACTTC
j_gene: TRBJ2-5; v_gene: TRBV5-6; abundance: few; d_gene: TRBD1; CDR3aa: CASTRDRETQYF; CDR3nt: TGTGCCAGCACCAGGGACAGGGAGACCCAGTACTTC
j_gene: TRBJ1-6; v_gene: TRBV11-2; abundance: NA; d_gene: NA; CDR3aa: CASSLDRGAPLHF; CDR3nt: TGTGCCAGCAGCTTAGATCGAGGTGCACCCCTCCACTTT
j_gene: TRBJ1-1; v_gene: TRBV6-1; abundance: NA; d_gene: NA; CDR3aa: CASDGRANTEAFF; CDR3nt: TGTGCCAGCGATGGCAGGGCGAACACTGAAGCTTTCTTT
j_gene: TRBJ2-5; v_gene: TRBV15; abundance: NA; d_gene: TRBD2; CDR3aa: CATSRPSGGSRETQYF; CDR3nt: TGTGCCACCAGCAGGCCCAGCGGGGGTTCTAGAGAGACCCAGTACTTC
j_gene: TRBJ2-6; v_gene: TRBV6-5; abundance: NA; d_gene: NA; CDR3aa: CASSYFGGANVLTF; CDR3nt: TGTGCCAGCAGTTACTTCGGGGGGGCCAACGTCCTGACTTTC
j_gene: TRBJ2-7; v_gene: TRBV27; abundance: NA; d_gene: NA; CDR3aa: CASSLSSWAPFYEQYF; CDR3nt: TGTGCCAGCAGTTTATCGAGTTGGGCCCCGTTCTACGAGCAGTACTTC
j_gene: TRBJ1-1; v_gene: TRBV14; abundance: NA; d_gene: TRBD1; CDR3aa: CASSKRTGGRNLRDTEAFF; CDR3nt: TGTGCCAGCAGCAAACGGACAGGGGGAAGGAATTTGAGGGACACTGAAGCTTTCTTT
j_gene: TRBJ1-1; v_gene: TRBV18; abundance: NA; d_gene: NA; CDR3aa: CASSPPGRATEAFF; CDR3nt: TGTGCCAGCTCACCACCGGGCCGCGCCACCGAAGCTTTCTTT
j_gene: TRBJ2-1; v_gene: TRBV4-1; abundance: NA; d_gene: TRBD2; CDR3aa: CASSGLAGRNEQFF; CDR3nt: TGCGCCAGCAGCGGACTAGCGGGCCGCAATGAGCAGTTCTTC
j_gene: TRBJ1-5; v_gene: TRBV7-2; abundance: few; d_gene: NA; CDR3aa: CASSFFRGRYQPQHF; CDR3nt: TGTGCCAGCAGCTTCTTCCGGGGGAGGTATCAGCCCCAGCATTTT
j_gene: TRBJ2-2; v_gene: TRBV10-1; abundance: NA; d_gene: TRBD1; CDR3aa: CASSDRGRTGELFF; CDR3nt: TGCGCCAGCAGTGACAGGGGGCGCACCGGGGAGCTGTTTTTT
j_gene: TRBJ2-7; v_gene: TRBV5-1; abundance: NA; d_gene: TRBD1; CDR3aa: CASSPSSGTGYYEQYF; CDR3nt: TGCGCCAGCAGTCCCAGCTCCGGGACAGGGTACTACGAGCAGTACTTC
j_gene: TRBJ1-3; v_gene: TRBV5-1; abundance: NA; d_gene: NA; CDR3aa: CASSLGNNNRRFSGNTIYF; CDR3nt: TGCGCCAGCAGCTTGGGCAACAACAATAGGAGGTTCTCTGGAAACACCATATATTTT
j_gene: TRBJ2-7; v_gene: TRBV5-1; abundance: NA; d_gene: TRBD2; CDR3aa: CASSPTSGGNLQYF; CDR3nt: TGCGCCAGCAGCCCTACTAGCGGGGGGAACCTACAGTACTTC
j_gene: TRBJ2-7; v_gene: TRBV11-2; abundance: NA; d_gene: NA; CDR3aa: CASSPLKGIYEQYF; CDR3nt: TGTGCCAGCAGTCCTCTTAAGGGGATCTACGAGCAGTACTTC
j_gene: TRBJ2-7; v_gene: TRBV10-3; abundance: NA; d_gene: TRBD2; CDR3aa: CAIRPSGGSVYEQYF; CDR3nt: TGTGCCATCAGGCCCAGCGGGGGGTCCGTGTACGAGCAGTACTTC
j_gene: TRBJ2-7; v_gene: TRBV6-6; abundance: NA; d_gene: TRBD1; CDR3aa: CASSYPGQGGHEQYF; CDR3nt: TGTGCCAGCAGTTATCCGGGACAGGGAGGTCACGAGCAGTACTTC
j_gene: TRBJ1-2; v_gene: TRBV29-1; abundance: NA; d_gene: TRBD1; CDR3aa: CSVQQTGRDGYTF; CDR3nt: TGCAGCGTCCAACAGACAGGGCGGGATGGCTACACCTTC
j_gene: TRBJ2-7; v_gene: TRBV19; abundance: NA; d_gene: NA; CDR3aa: CASSKPGAYAEQYF; CDR3nt: TGTGCCAGTAGCAAGCCGGGAGCATATGCCGAGCAGTACTTC